This is a list of T cell receptor beta chains from one sample in a study of graft-versus-host responses after intestinal transplantation. Sequenced by immunoSEQ multiplex PCR; TCRdb stores in-frame clones only, minus some. The repertoire has over 85,000 clones, 85% to 95% of them found once; the top ten carry roughly 0.17%. These receptors are not linked to any known antigen. The sample in question was unstimulated CD4+ T cells sorted from spleen or lymph node cells, obtained before transplant. The receptor source for this set is a human donor who was the organ donor for an intestinal transplant. Each CDR3 is given with its conserved first and last residue. D genes are given only for firm matches. Part of the rows lack a size; the others show once, few, many or a class for expanded clones.

J gene: TRBJ1-5
D gene: .
CDR3 length: 15
V gene: TRBV4-2
clone size: .
CDR3 protein: CASSQVLVRGQPQHF
CDR3 DNA: TGTGCCAGCAGCCAAGTTCTGGTACGGGGTCAGCCCCAGCATTTT

J gene: TRBJ2-1
D gene: TRBD2
CDR3 length: 13
V gene: TRBV19
clone size: .
CDR3 protein: CASAGEKSNEQFF
CDR3 DNA: TGTGCCAGCGCGGGGGAGAAATCCAATGAGCAGTTCTTC

J gene: TRBJ1-5
D gene: .
CDR3 length: 13
V gene: TRBV25-1
clone size: .
CDR3 protein: CASSEDVAGPQHF
CDR3 DNA: TGTGCCAGCAGTGAAGACGTCGCCGGTCCCCAGCATTTT

J gene: TRBJ2-7
D gene: TRBD2
CDR3 length: 13
V gene: TRBV2
clone size: few
CDR3 protein: CASSEGLAGEQYF
CDR3 DNA: TGTGCCAGCAGTGAAGGACTAGCGGGGGAGCAGTACTTC

J gene: TRBJ2-5
D gene: .
CDR3 length: 14
V gene: TRBV29-1
clone size: .
CDR3 protein: CSAELAGQMETQYF
CDR3 DNA: TGCAGCGCCGAGCTAGCCGGACAGATGGAGACCCAGTACTTC

J gene: TRBJ1-6
D gene: TRBD1
CDR3 length: 17
V gene: TRBV19
clone size: .
CDR3 protein: CASSMGARQGNNSPLHF
CDR3 DNA: TGTGCCAGTAGTATGGGGGCCCGACAGGGAAATAATTCACCCCTCCACTTT

J gene: TRBJ2-3
D gene: TRBD2
CDR3 length: 19
V gene: TRBV4-2
clone size: once
CDR3 protein: CASSLKGSPLAGFTDTQYF
CDR3 DNA: TGTGCCAGCAGCCTAAAGGGATCCCCATTAGCGGGGTTTACAGATACGCAGTATTTT

J gene: TRBJ2-1
D gene: TRBD2
CDR3 length: 16
V gene: TRBV5-1
clone size: .
CDR3 protein: CASSLEAGGGGDEQFF
CDR3 DNA: TGCGCCAGCAGCTTGGAAGCGGGGGGAGGTGGCGATGAGCAGTTCTTC

J gene: TRBJ1-2
D gene: TRBD1
CDR3 length: 15
V gene: TRBV7-9
clone size: .
CDR3 protein: CASSLGDRATYGYTF
CDR3 DNA: TGTGCCAGCAGCTTAGGAGACAGGGCCACCTATGGCTACACCTTC

J gene: TRBJ1-1
D gene: .
CDR3 length: 13
V gene: TRBV6-5
clone size: .
CDR3 protein: CASSWDGNTEAFF
CDR3 DNA: TGTGCCAGCAGTTGGGATGGGAACACTGAAGCTTTCTTT

J gene: TRBJ2-4
D gene: TRBD1
CDR3 length: 17
V gene: TRBV6-1
clone size: .
CDR3 protein: CASSDRGLPSAKNIQYF
CDR3 DNA: TGTGCCAGCAGTGACAGGGGGCTTCCCTCAGCCAAAAACATTCAGTACTTC

J gene: TRBJ1-4
D gene: .
CDR3 length: 13
V gene: TRBV10-2
clone size: .
CDR3 protein: CASRQNQGEKLFF
CDR3 DNA: TGCGCCAGTCGACAGAACCAGGGGGAAAAACTGTTTTTT

J gene: TRBJ1-5
D gene: .
CDR3 length: 14
V gene: TRBV9
clone size: .
CDR3 protein: CASSASGVNQPQHF
CDR3 DNA: TGTGCCAGCAGCGCCTCAGGGGTCAATCAGCCCCAGCATTTT

J gene: TRBJ1-1
D gene: TRBD1
CDR3 length: 12
V gene: TRBV10-3
clone size: .
CDR3 protein: CAIRQGDTEAFF
CDR3 DNA: TGTGCCATCAGACAGGGGGACACTGAAGCTTTCTTT

J gene: TRBJ1-5
D gene: .
CDR3 length: 15
V gene: TRBV2
clone size: .
CDR3 protein: CASSEAPGPNQPQHF
CDR3 DNA: TGTGCCAGCAGTGAAGCGCCCGGGCCCAATCAGCCCCAGCATTTT

J gene: TRBJ2-3
D gene: .
CDR3 length: 13
V gene: TRBV19
clone size: .
CDR3 protein: CASSIRTADTQYF
CDR3 DNA: TGTGCCAGTAGTATCAGAACTGCAGATACGCAGTATTTT

J gene: TRBJ1-2
D gene: .
CDR3 length: 14
V gene: TRBV6-5
clone size: .
CDR3 protein: CASSRLQGGDGYTF
CDR3 DNA: TGTGCCAGCAGCCGACTACAGGGAGGAGATGGCTACACCTTC

J gene: TRBJ2-7
D gene: TRBD1
CDR3 length: 14
V gene: TRBV5-1
clone size: .
CDR3 protein: CASSLGDRVAEQYF
CDR3 DNA: TGCGCCAGCAGCTTGGGGGACAGGGTCGCCGAGCAGTACTTC

J gene: TRBJ2-5
D gene: .
CDR3 length: 11
V gene: TRBV5-4
clone size: .
CDR3 protein: CASSDRGTQYF
CDR3 DNA: TGTGCCAGCAGCGACCGGGGGACCCAGTACTTC

J gene: TRBJ2-3
D gene: .
CDR3 length: 14
V gene: TRBV5-1
clone size: .
CDR3 protein: CASSLDGRTDTQYF
CDR3 DNA: TGCGCCAGCAGCTTGGACGGACGCACAGATACGCAGTATTTT

J gene: TRBJ2-5
D gene: TRBD1
CDR3 length: 15
V gene: TRBV4-2
clone size: .
CDR3 protein: CASSLNYRGMETQYF
CDR3 DNA: TGTGCCAGCAGCCTGAACTACAGGGGTATGGAGACCCAGTACTTC

J gene: TRBJ1-5
D gene: .
CDR3 length: 11
V gene: TRBV19
clone size: .
CDR3 protein: CASSIDQPQHF
CDR3 DNA: TGTGCCAGTAGTATAGATCAGCCCCAGCATTTT

J gene: TRBJ1-3
D gene: .
CDR3 length: 13
V gene: TRBV6-1
clone size: .
CDR3 protein: CASQSLSGNTIYF
CDR3 DNA: TGTGCCAGCCAAAGCCTCTCTGGAAACACCATATATTTT

J gene: TRBJ2-1
D gene: .
CDR3 length: 17
V gene: TRBV14
clone size: .
CDR3 protein: CASSQPTGRLDYNEQFF
CDR3 DNA: TGTGCCAGCAGCCAGCCTACCGGGCGTTTGGACTACAATGAGCAGTTCTTC

J gene: TRBJ2-7
D gene: .
CDR3 length: 12
V gene: TRBV28
clone size: .
CDR3 protein: CASTTSSYEQYF
CDR3 DNA: TGTGCCAGCACCACGAGTAGCTACGAGCAGTACTTC

J gene: TRBJ2-5
D gene: TRBD2
CDR3 length: 16
V gene: TRBV7-2
clone size: once
CDR3 protein: CASSLAPGLVIETQYF
CDR3 DNA: TGTGCCAGCAGCTTAGCGCCAGGACTAGTTATCGAGACCCAGTACTTC

J gene: TRBJ2-1
D gene: TRBD2
CDR3 length: 15
V gene: TRBV6-4
clone size: .
CDR3 protein: CASSRRLAEYNEQFF
CDR3 DNA: TGTGCCAGCAGTCGTCGACTAGCGGAGTACAATGAGCAGTTCTTC

J gene: TRBJ1-1
D gene: .
CDR3 length: 14
V gene: TRBV7-6
clone size: .
CDR3 protein: CASSLSGADTEAFF
CDR3 DNA: TGTGCCAGCAGCTTATCGGGGGCTGACACTGAAGCTTTCTTT

J gene: TRBJ1-2
D gene: .
CDR3 length: 14
V gene: TRBV28
clone size: .
CDR3 protein: CASSSSDGIYGYTF
CDR3 DNA: .

J gene: TRBJ1-2
D gene: .
CDR3 length: 12
V gene: TRBV2
clone size: .
CDR3 protein: CASSTDRSGYTF
CDR3 DNA: TGTGCCAGCAGTACGGACAGAAGTGGCTACACCTTC

J gene: TRBJ2-1
D gene: TRBD2
CDR3 length: 16
V gene: TRBV19
clone size: .
CDR3 protein: CASSTIAGASYNEQFF
CDR3 DNA: TGTGCCAGTAGTACAATAGCGGGGGCCTCCTACAATGAGCAGTTCTTC

J gene: TRBJ2-7
D gene: .
CDR3 length: 15
V gene: TRBV28
clone size: .
CDR3 protein: CASSLTGRTDYEQYF
CDR3 DNA: TGTGCCAGCAGTTTAACGGGACGCACGGACTACGAGCAGTACTTC

J gene: TRBJ1-6
D gene: TRBD1
CDR3 length: 16
V gene: TRBV7-9
clone size: .
CDR3 protein: CASSRTRTGNNSPLHF
CDR3 DNA: TGTGCCAGCAGCCGTACCAGGACAGGCAATAATTCACCCCTCCACTTT

J gene: TRBJ1-1
D gene: .
CDR3 length: 13
V gene: TRBV11-2
clone size: .
CDR3 protein: CASSLHPGAEAFF
CDR3 DNA: TGTGCCAGCAGCTTACATCCCGGAGCAGAAGCTTTCTTT

J gene: TRBJ2-1
D gene: .
CDR3 length: 13
V gene: TRBV6-5
clone size: .
CDR3 protein: CASSYSRGNEQFF
CDR3 DNA: TGTGCCAGCAGTTACTCGAGGGGGAATGAGCAGTTCTTC

J gene: TRBJ2-7
D gene: .
CDR3 length: 14
V gene: TRBV10-3
clone size: .
CDR3 protein: CAIRTGREKAEQYF
CDR3 DNA: TGTGCCATCAGGACAGGCAGGGAAAAGGCCGAGCAGTACTTC

J gene: TRBJ2-5
D gene: .
CDR3 length: 14
V gene: TRBV13
clone size: .
CDR3 protein: CASSLVAEQETQYF
CDR3 DNA: TGTGCCAGCAGCTTAGTGGCAGAACAAGAGACCCAGTACTTC

J gene: TRBJ1-5
D gene: .
CDR3 length: 13
V gene: TRBV6-6
clone size: .
CDR3 protein: CASSYSGVQPQHF
CDR3 DNA: TGTGCCAGCAGTTACTCTGGGGTTCAGCCCCAGCATTTT

J gene: TRBJ1-4
D gene: TRBD1
CDR3 length: 16
V gene: TRBV5-1
clone size: .
CDR3 protein: CASSPLGQGASEKLFF
CDR3 DNA: TGCGCCAGCAGCCCCCTAGGACAGGGGGCTTCTGAAAAACTGTTTTTT

J gene: TRBJ2-1
D gene: TRBD2
CDR3 length: 15
V gene: TRBV9
clone size: .
CDR3 protein: CASSVAASGGAQQFF
CDR3 DNA: TGTGCCAGCAGCGTAGCTGCCAGCGGGGGGGCTCAGCAGTTCTTC

J gene: TRBJ1-2
D gene: .
CDR3 length: 15
V gene: TRBV18
clone size: .
CDR3 protein: CASSPPARAQGGYTF
CDR3 DNA: TGTGCCAGCTCACCACCGGCCAGGGCGCAAGGTGGCTACACCTTC

J gene: TRBJ2-3
D gene: .
CDR3 length: 17
V gene: TRBV7-5
clone size: .
CDR3 protein: CVRSRSGTISSTDTQYF
CDR3 DNA: TGTGTCAGAAGCCGATCGGGGACGATATCTAGCACAGATACGCAGTATTTT